The T cell receptor beta chain under discussion was sequenced for a study of resident and recirculating memory T cells in vitiligo. Here immunoSEQ multiplex PCR was the method, and the copy in TCRdb shows in-frame clones only, minus some. This table holds roughly 42,000 clones, about nine tenths found once. V trimming: 7 bases; J trimming: 5 bases; junction bases outside the gene matches: 11. The CDR3 contains 15 residues. CDR1 SGDLS and CDR2 YYNGEE come from the germline V gene. This clonotype was sampled from a male donor with vitiligo. The sequencing input was blood. This chain joins TRBV9 and TRBJ2-2; 7 nucleotides align to TRBD2. CDR3 in DNA: TGTGCCAGCGCCGCCTCTGGCGGGGGTACCGGGGAGCTGTTTTTT. Its protein product is CASAASGGGTGELFF.